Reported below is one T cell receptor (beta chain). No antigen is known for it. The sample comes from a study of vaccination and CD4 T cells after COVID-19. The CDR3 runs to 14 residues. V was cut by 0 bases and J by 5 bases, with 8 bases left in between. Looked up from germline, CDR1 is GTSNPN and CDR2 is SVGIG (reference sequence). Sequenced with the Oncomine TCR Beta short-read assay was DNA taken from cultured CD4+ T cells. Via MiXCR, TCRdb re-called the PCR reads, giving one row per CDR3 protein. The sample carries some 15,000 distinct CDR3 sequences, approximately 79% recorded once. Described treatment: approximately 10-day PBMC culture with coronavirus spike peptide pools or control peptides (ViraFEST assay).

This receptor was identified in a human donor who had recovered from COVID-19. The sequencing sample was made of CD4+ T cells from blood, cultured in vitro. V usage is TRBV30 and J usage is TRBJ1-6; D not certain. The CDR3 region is CAWSVGRHNSPLHF. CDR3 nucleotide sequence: TGTGCCTGGAGTGTAGGACGCCATAATTCACCCCTCCACTTT.